This T cell receptor beta chain was captured in a study of post-analysis software for immune sequencing data. Study at large: The courses of disease that were included comprised relapsing-remitting, secondary progressive and progressive-relapsing multiple sclerosis. Study findings and constraints: Patients used several TRBV segments, including TRBV5-6, TRBV5-1 and TRBV20-1, more often than controls. By F measure, strong co-clustering occurred among samples prepared in the same batch. Compared with controls, patients showed significantly lower normalized Chao1 diversity.

Unique molecular identifiers featured in each of the TCR beta cDNA libraries. A population of about 1 to 11 million T cells gave rise to about 500,000 cDNA molecules. TCRdb re-analysed the PCR reads in MiXCR, keeping a single row per CDR3 protein. The data show some 890,000 distinct CDR3 sequences, approximately 57% seen once. Trimming cost V 6 bases and J 5 bases; bases outside gene matches: 16. Germline V gene data show CDR1 as SGHTA and CDR2 as FQGTGA. The CDR3 contains 17 residues. Concerning this clonotype: Antigen specificity is unknown.

The sequenced sample was blood. The sequence came from a girl between 5 and 17 years old with multiple sclerosis. The V and J genes are TRBV7-3 and TRBJ2-3; 8 positions match TRBD1. The CDR3 DNA reads as TGTGCCAGCAGTTCCCTAGGGACAGGAGCCCGGGGAGATACGCAGTATTTT. Translation gives CASSSLGTGARGDTQYF. Drawing the rest from reference TRBV7-3 and TRBJ2-3, the complete variable domain is GAGVSQTPSNKVTEKGKYVELRCDPISGHTALYWYRQSLGQGPEFLIYFQGTGAADDSGLPNDRFFAVRPEGSVSTLKIQRTERGDSAVYLCASSSLGTGARGDTQYFGPGTRLTVL.